This T cell receptor beta chain was captured by sequencing in a study of blood T cell repertoires in COVID-19. This table comes from immunoSEQ multiplex PCR, and its TCRdb copy is limited to in-frame clones, with some not included. The sample holds around 250,000 clones; roughly 85% are singletons and the top ten take less than 6.5%. This CDR3 contains 13 residues. CDR1 SEHNR and CDR2 FQNEAQ come from the germline V gene (reference sequence). V dropped 5 bases and J dropped 3 bases, with 10 bases sitting between them. The J gene is TRBJ1-1, the V gene TRBV7-9; D ambiguous. The specimen was peripheral blood. This receptor was identified in a man between 50 and 59 years old with active or convalescent COVID-19. CDR3 bases: TGTGCCAGCAGCCGGACTTTAGACACTGAAGCTTTCTTT. This gives the protein CASSRTLDTEAFF. The entire variable domain, with the rest obtained from reference TRBV7-9 and TRBJ1-1, is as follows: DTGVSQNPRHKITKRGQNVTFRCDPISEHNRLYWYRQTLGQGPEFLTYFQNEAQLEKSRLLSDRFSAERPKGSFSTLEIQRTEQGDSAMYLCASSRTLDTEAFFGQGTRLTVV.